This entry is about one TCR beta chain. Its matching antigen is unknown. Libraries were prepared by immunoSEQ multiplex PCR; TCRdb keeps only in-frame clonotypes and omits some of them. The data hold about 40,000 clones, with around 86% observed a single time. This sample was taken from a study of T cells in localized non-small cell lung cancer. Study-wide points: Among the tissues sampled, uninvolved adjacent lung had the highest T cell clonality, above tumor. Increased T cell density in blood showed an association with longer overall survival. Appearances in adjacent lung were noted for a median about 50 of the top 100 tumor clones.

This CDR3 comprises 16 residues. Germline V gives CDR1 KGHSH, CDR2 LQKENI. V lost 3 bases and J lost 6; bases outside the gene matches: 12. Sequenced material: peripheral blood mononuclear cells, taken before any cancer treatment. The chain carries TRBV18 and TRBJ1-1; TRBD1 matches at 8 bases. The TCR originated in a male donor at least 60 years old with stage II lung adenocarcinoma. The CDR3 DNA follows: TGTGCCAGCTCACCGGCCGCCAGGGGGCTTAGAGCTGAAGCTTTCTTT. Translation gives CASSPAARGLRAEAFF.